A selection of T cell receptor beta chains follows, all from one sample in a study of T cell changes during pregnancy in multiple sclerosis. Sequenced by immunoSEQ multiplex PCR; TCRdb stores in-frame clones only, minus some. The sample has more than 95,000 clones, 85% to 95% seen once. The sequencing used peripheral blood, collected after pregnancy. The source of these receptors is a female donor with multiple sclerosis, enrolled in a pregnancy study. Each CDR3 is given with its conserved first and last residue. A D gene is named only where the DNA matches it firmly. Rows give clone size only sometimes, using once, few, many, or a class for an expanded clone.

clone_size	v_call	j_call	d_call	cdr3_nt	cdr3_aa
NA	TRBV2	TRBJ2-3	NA	TGTGCCAGCGGTACGGCGGGACAGTGGAGCACAGATACGCAGTATTTT	CASGTAGQWSTDTQYF
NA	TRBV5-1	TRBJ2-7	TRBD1	TGCGCCAGCAGCTTGAAGGGGCAGGGGGAAGGCGAGCAGTACTTC	CASSLKGQGEGEQYF
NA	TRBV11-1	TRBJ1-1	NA	TGTGCCAGCAGCTTAGGCGGGTACACGGGGGCTGAAGCTTTCTTT	CASSLGGYTGAEAFF
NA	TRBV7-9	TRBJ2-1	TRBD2	TGTGCCAGCAGCTTAGCCAAACTAGCGGGACCCTACAATGAGCAGTTCTTC	CASSLAKLAGPYNEQFF
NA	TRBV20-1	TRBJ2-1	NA	TGCAGTATTAGCACCTACGATGAGCAGTTCTTC	CSISTYDEQFF
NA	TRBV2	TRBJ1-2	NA	TGTGCCAGCAGTGATAATGTGATCGGGAAATCCTATGGCTACACCTTC	CASSDNVIGKSYGYTF
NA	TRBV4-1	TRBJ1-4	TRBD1	TGCGCCAGCAGCCAAGATGTCAGGGGGCTAAACGAAAAACTGTTTTTT	CASSQDVRGLNEKLFF
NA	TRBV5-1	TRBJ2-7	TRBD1	TGCGCCAGCAGCTGGGAATATGGACAGGGGGCCTACGAGCAGTACTTC	CASSWEYGQGAYEQYF
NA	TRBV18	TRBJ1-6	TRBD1	TGTGCCAGCTCACCCGGGACAGCTTCACCCCTCCACTTT	CASSPGTASPLHF
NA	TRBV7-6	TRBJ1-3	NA	TGTGCCAGCAGCTCACAGGGTCTTTCCTCTGGAAACACCATATATTTT	CASSSQGLSSGNTIYF
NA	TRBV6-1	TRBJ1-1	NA	TGTGCCAGCAGTGAAGTTCCGGGTCCGCTGAACACTGAAGCTTTCTTT	CASSEVPGPLNTEAFF
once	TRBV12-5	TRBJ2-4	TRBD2	TGTGCTAGTGGTTTCGGACTAGCGGGGGGGCGGGACATTCAGTACTTC	CASGFGLAGGRDIQYF
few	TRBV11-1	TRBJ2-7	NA	TGTGCCAGCAGCTTACGGGACTTCGGCACCTACGAGCAGTACTTC	CASSLRDFGTYEQYF